These 19 T cell receptor beta chains originate from one sample sequenced in a study of T-cell memory formation after mild COVID-19. From the 5' RACE reads, TCRdb called clonotypes with MiXCR, one entry per CDR3 protein. Counted here are more than 150,000 distinct CDR3 sequences, over 20% occurring once; the ten biggest clones make up 20% to 25%. Specimen: PBMCs or a T cell subset sorted from them (not recorded which). The receptors here all came from an adult woman who had mild COVID-19 (a few samples of this study predate the infection). Cell type and time point are not known.

This clonotype was counted between two and nine times. The chain employs TRBV5-1 and TRBJ2-7; D is perhaps TRBD1 or TRBD2 (5 bases each). CDR1 and CDR2 (germline): SGHRS, YFSETQ. The V and J ends lost 8 bases and 2 bases respectively, with 17 bases between them. The CDR3 sequence is 14 residues long. The CDR3 DNA sequence: TGCGCCAGTAAGACCGGGACCTCAACCTACGAGCAGTACTTC. Encoded protein: CASKTGTSTYEQYF.

This chain uses TRBV12-3 or TRBV12-4 with TRBJ2-1; 7 nucleotides match TRBD2. Unmatched junction bases numbered 11, after V lost 3 bases and J lost 6 bases. CDR3 length equals 16 residues. The CDR3 sequence is CASSFEAGGGINEQFF. In DNA, the CDR3 is TGTGCCAGCAGTTTCGAGGCTGGCGGGGGAATCAATGAGCAGTTCTTC.

J is TRBJ1-2 and V is TRBV5-1; 9 nucleotides agree with TRBD1. Germline lookup yields CDR1 SGHRS and CDR2 YFSETQ. The length of the CDR3 is 14 residues. V shed 1 base, J shed 4 bases, and the junction held 2 bases outside the gene matches. CDR3 protein: CASSLTGGSYGYTF. The CDR3 DNA reads as TGCGCCAGCAGCTTGACAGGGGGCAGCTATGGCTACACCTTC.

This rearrangement joins TRBV16 to TRBJ2-7; weak D call: TRBD1 (5 bases). This CDR3 has 14 residues. V was shortened by 4 bases and J by 1 base, with 11 bases between the two germline ends. The germline V gene encodes CDR1 KGHSY and CDR2 FQNENV. The CDR3 loop is CASSRSAGSYEQYF. The CDR3 coding sequence is TGTGCCAGCAGCCGATCGGCAGGGTCCTACGAGCAGTACTTC.

This clonotype was counted between two and nine times. This sequence joins TRBV7-8 and TRBJ2-7; TRBD2 is a possible D gene (5 bases). The length of the CDR3 is 15 residues. CDR1 SGHVS and CDR2 FQNEAQ come from the germline V gene. V lost 1 base and J 3 bases, leaving 13 bases between the germline ends. The CDR3 protein is CASSLGAGEIYEQYF. The CDR3 DNA follows: TGTGCCAGCAGCTTAGGTGCGGGTGAGATCTACGAGCAGTACTTC. The full variable domain, with the rest looked up from reference TRBV7-8 and TRBJ2-7, is GAGVSQSPRYKVAKRGQDVALRCDPISGHVSLFWYQQALGQGPEFLTYFQNEAQLDKSGLPSDRFFAERPEGSVSTLKIQRTQQEDSAVYLCASSLGAGEIYEQYFGPGTRLTVT.

The CDR3 DNA reads TGTGCCAGCAGCTTACTCCCGGAGGGGGGCGAGCAGTACTTC. Translation gives CASSLLPEGGEQYF. The V and J genes are TRBV7-3 and TRBJ2-7; D assignment may be TRBD1 or TRBD2 (6 bases each). The germline CDR1 and CDR2 sequences are SGHTA and FQGTGA. The CDR3 spans 14 residues. Trimming took off 2 bases at V and 6 bases at J, with 14 bases between the two ends.

This clonotype was recorded once. This chain's CDR3 is CASSPHETGANVLTF. The CDR3 DNA sequence: TGCGCCAGCAGTCCCCACGAGACTGGGGCCAACGTCCTGACTTTC. This chain joins TRBV5-1 and TRBJ2-6, with D unclear. V was pared by 5 bases and J by 2 bases, with 11 bases between. The CDR3 has 15 amino acids. The germline gives CDR1 SGHRS, CDR2 YFSETQ.

This clonotype was seen more than once but under ten times. This chain joins TRBV6-2 or TRBV6-3 and TRBJ1-5; unclear D gene. The ends were cut back, 2 bases at V and 4 bases at J, with 6 bases in the middle. Per the germline V gene, CDR1 is MNHEY and CDR2 is SVGEGT. CDR3 length: 13 residues. The CDR3 protein is CASSYMGNQPQHF. DNA of the CDR3: TGTGCCAGCAGTTACATGGGGAATCAGCCCCAGCATTTT.

The chain recombines TRBV6-2 or TRBV6-3 with TRBJ2-2; TRBD2 agrees at 12 bases. J lost 5 bases, V lost 2 bases, and 6 bases had no gene match. Per germline, CDR1 MNHEY and CDR2 SVGEGT. There are 17 residues in the CDR3. CDR3 DNA: TGTGCCAGCAGTTACCCCCTAGCGGGAGGGCCAACCGGGGAGCTGTTTTTT. It is translated as CASSYPLAGGPTGELFF.

The chain combines TRBV6-1 with TRBJ1-5; D might be TRBD1 (6 bases). CDR3 size: 16 residues. V dropped 6 bases and J dropped 1 base, with 16 bases sitting between them. Germline loops: CDR1 MNHNS, CDR2 SASEGT. CDR3 region: CASRPWHRESNQPQHF. CDR3 coding DNA: TGTGCCAGCAGGCCCTGGCACAGGGAAAGCAATCAGCCCCAGCATTTT.

The chain is built from TRBV6-6 and TRBJ1-1, with TRBD1 matching 7 bases. The CDR3 totals 11 residues. Germline CDR1 and CDR2: MNHNY and SVGAGI (reference sequence). Trimming removed 6 bases from V and 6 bases from J; junction bases left unmatched: 1. Written as DNA, the CDR3 is TGTGCCAGCAGGAGGGGGCCTGAAGCTTTCTTT. Translating it yields CASRRGPEAFF.

The count of this clonotype is one. V usage is TRBV6-2 or TRBV6-3 and J usage is TRBJ2-7, with 10 nucleotides matching TRBD1. V lost 6 bases to trimming and J lost 6 bases; unmatched junction nucleotides: 11. The length of the CDR3 is 15 residues. The germline V gene has CDR1 MNHEY and CDR2 SVGEGT. The CDR3 loop reads CASSPERTGGPEQYF. CDR3 DNA: TGTGCCAGCAGCCCAGAAAGGACAGGGGGTCCCGAGCAGTACTTC.

J is TRBJ2-2 and V is TRBV7-6; 9 bases line up with TRBD2. With 4 bases clipped from V and 1 base from J, the junction kept 4 bases outside the gene matches. CDR1 and CDR2 from the germline V gene are SGHVS and FNYEAQ. The CDR3 contains 16 residues. CDR3 DNA sequence: TGTGCCAGCAGCTACGCAGCGGGAGGGAACACCGGGGAGCTGTTTTTT. Protein: CASSYAAGGNTGELFF. The variable domain in full, completed from reference TRBV7-6 and TRBJ2-2, reads GAGVSQSPRYKVTKRGQDVALRCDPISGHVSLYWYRQALGQGPEFLTYFNYEAQQDKSGLPNDRFSAERPEGSISTLTIQRTEQRDSAMYRCASSYAAGGNTGELFFGEGSRLTVL.

This chain links TRBV9 with TRBJ2-2, with TRBD1 identical over 8 bases. Germline V gene data show CDR1 as SGDLS and CDR2 as YYNGEE. This CDR3 spans 17 amino acids. Germline trimming cut 0 bases from V and 2 bases from J; bases unmatched to any gene: 6. CDR3 coding DNA: TGTGCCAGCAGCGTAGGCAGGGGGCTTGTAAACACCGGGGAGCTGTTTTTT. It specifies CASSVGRGLVNTGELFF.

This clonotype was seen more than once but under ten times. The CDR3 is CATSSVNRGELETQYF. The CDR3 DNA reads TGTGCCACCAGCAGCGTCAACAGGGGGGAGTTAGAGACCCAGTACTTC. V and J are TRBV15 and TRBJ2-5; 8 bases line up with TRBD1. Germline CDR1 reads LNHNV; CDR2 reads YYDKDF (reference sequence). This CDR3 spans 16 amino acids. Losses at the gene ends were 3 bases for V and 4 bases for J; bases not matched to a gene: 10. The whole variable domain, remainder taken from reference TRBV15 and TRBJ2-5, is DAMVIQNPRYQVTQFGKPVTLSCSQTLNHNVMYWYQQKSSQAPKLLFHYYDKDFNNEADTPDNFQSRRPNTSFCFLDIRSPGLGDTAMYLCATSSVNRGELETQYFGPGTRLLVL.

The table lists this clonotype with many counts. One end of the junction varies from germline; a read error may be responsible. V usage is TRBV5-1 and J usage is TRBJ2-1; TRBD1 is a possible D gene (6 bases). The CDR3 has 12 amino acids. Per germline, CDR1 SGHRS and CDR2 YFSETQ. The CDR3 DNA is TGTGCCAGCAGCTTAACAGGGAATGAGCAGTTCTTC. Translation gives CASSLTGNEQFF.

The chain combines TRBV3-1 with TRBJ2-1, with TRBD1 identical over 7 bases. Germline V CDR1 and CDR2: LGHDT, YNNKEL (reference sequence). The CDR3 contains 16 residues. Trimming at V came to 0 bases and at J to 4 bases, leaving 6 bases not matched to a gene. CDR3 nucleotides: TGTGCCAGCAGCCAAGAGACGGGGACAGTTTACAATGAGCAGTTCTTC. Protein sequence: CASSQETGTVYNEQFF.

This clonotype was found a few times. The chain joins TRBV10-3 to TRBJ2-3; the D call may be TRBD1 or TRBD2 (6 bases each). The ends were cut back, 7 bases at V and 6 bases at J, with 17 bases in the middle. The CDR3 contains 14 residues. CDR1 and CDR2 (germline): ENHRY, SYGVKD. The CDR3 DNA follows: TGTGCCATCACCCAAGGAGAGGGGGGTGATACGCAGTATTTT. Translation gives CAITQGEGGDTQYF.

This clonotype was seen only a few times. The chain combines TRBV12-3 or TRBV12-4 with TRBJ2-7, with a tentative D call TRBD2 (6 bases). The CDR3 contains 17 residues. V was shortened by 1 base and J by 2 bases, with 18 bases between the two germline ends. CDR3 residues: CASSLGGMAGTAYEQYF. The CDR3 DNA reads as TGTGCCAGCAGTTTAGGGGGGATGGCGGGAACCGCCTACGAGCAGTACTTC.